This TCR beta chain was sequenced in a study of blood T cells in healthy people across ages. Regarding the study as a whole: Expanded clonotype shifts may have been confounded, as the donors had an unknown CMV status.

A second PCR, run for roughly 7 to 11 cycles, used a sample-barcoded 5' primer plus a J-beta primer mix. TCRdb reprocessed the 5' RACE reads with MiXCR, giving one entry per CDR3 protein. The repertoire holds 650,000 to 1,000,000 distinct CDR3 sequences, 46% seen once, with around a sixth in the top ten. On this clonotype: Its target is not known.

CDR1 and CDR2 from the germline V gene are DFQATT and SNEGSKA (reference sequence). Trimming pared 1 base from V and 0 bases from J, leaving 19 bases between. The CDR3 has 17 residues. The sample was blood. The TCR sequence derives from an elderly man in good health. V and J are TRBV20-1 and TRBJ2-7; D not resolved. The CDR3 protein is CSARARPTDLSSYEQYF. CDR3 bases: TGCAGTGCTAGAGCGCGCCCTACTGACTTAAGCTCCTACGAGCAGTACTTC.